The rows below give T cell receptor beta chains drawn from one sample of a study of regulatory T cells in long-lasting Graves disease. TCRdb ran MiXCR on the multiplex PCR reads and lists one entry per CDR3 protein. The sample has more than 650,000 distinct CDR3 sequences; 30% are singletons. This material consisted of peripheral blood mononuclear cells (PBMCs), taken when the disease was refractory, from a patient treated with antithyroid drugs. Receptor source: a female donor with Graves disease. CDR3s include the opening cysteine and the closing phenylalanine or tryptophan. Fields, in order: D gene, V gene, CDR3 protein. D genes are given only for firm matches.

D gene: NA
V gene: TRBV18
CDR3 protein: CASSQGHNSPLHF

D gene: NA
V gene: TRBV20-1
CDR3 protein: CSAGVGPETQYF

D gene: NA
V gene: TRBV4-2
CDR3 protein: CASSQTGTLNTEAFF

D gene: TRBD2
V gene: TRBV28
CDR3 protein: CASSLSGLAGYEQYF

D gene: NA
V gene: TRBV11-2
CDR3 protein: CASSFRPSGNTIYF

D gene: TRBD1
V gene: TRBV4-1
CDR3 protein: CASSQGDSWDTEAFF

D gene: TRBD1
V gene: TRBV19
CDR3 protein: CASSWTGRSGANVLTF

D gene: NA
V gene: TRBV20-1
CDR3 protein: CSARIWGNTEAFF

D gene: TRBD2
V gene: TRBV9
CDR3 protein: CASSVERGGSLTDTQYF

D gene: NA
V gene: TRBV20-1
CDR3 protein: CSGSRDTIAKNIQYF

D gene: NA
V gene: TRBV10-3
CDR3 protein: CAISEGDSADSNQPQHF

D gene: NA
V gene: TRBV20-1
CDR3 protein: CSASIAGASNQPQHF

D gene: TRBD2
V gene: TRBV6-1
CDR3 protein: CASSVGSPGGTSGRRVGQYF

D gene: NA
V gene: TRBV20-1
CDR3 protein: CSAPNEGRGAGTEAFF

D gene: NA
V gene: TRBV19
CDR3 protein: CASSIALSSGTLNYGYTF

D gene: NA
V gene: TRBV6-1
CDR3 protein: CASRVMAGELFF

D gene: NA
V gene: TRBV6-1
CDR3 protein: CASIHDTTYNEQFF

D gene: NA
V gene: TRBV20-1
CDR3 protein: CSARSGTHPGDEQYF

D gene: TRBD1
V gene: TRBV11-2
CDR3 protein: CASRLSDRGLRSPLHF

D gene: NA
V gene: TRBV19
CDR3 protein: CASSGPYGYTF

D gene: TRBD1
V gene: TRBV5-1
CDR3 protein: CASSLDRGNYGYTF

D gene: TRBD1
V gene: TRBV28
CDR3 protein: CASSYSTTGTGVSPLHF

D gene: NA
V gene: TRBV28
CDR3 protein: CASILRRGMSNQPQHF

D gene: TRBD2
V gene: TRBV20-1
CDR3 protein: CSASLAGVTDTQYF

D gene: TRBD2
V gene: TRBV12-3/TRBV12-4
CDR3 protein: CASSFTSGSQETQYF

D gene: NA
V gene: TRBV19
CDR3 protein: CASSSRDLGSYEQYF

D gene: NA
V gene: TRBV11-2
CDR3 protein: CASSLFSGTSLYEQYF

D gene: TRBD1
V gene: TRBV9
CDR3 protein: CASSAGTGTYQETQYF

D gene: TRBD1
V gene: TRBV5-1
CDR3 protein: CASSPRTGADFGKNIQYF

D gene: NA
V gene: TRBV29-1
CDR3 protein: CSVDVGNTIYF

D gene: NA
V gene: TRBV11-1
CDR3 protein: CASSLGPALGENYGYTF

D gene: NA
V gene: TRBV5-1
CDR3 protein: CASSREGAGNTIYF